This is a list of T cell receptor beta chains from one sample in a study of blood T cells in healthy people across ages. One entry per CDR3 protein results from TCRdb running MiXCR on the 5' RACE reads. The sample contains roughly 800,000 distinct CDR3 sequences, 58% of which appear only once. The sequenced material came from blood. Receptor source: a man aged 25 to 40 in good health. The CDR3 runs from the conserved cysteine through the conserved F or W. Only some rows state a clone size, as once, few, many or a class for expanded clones.

V	size	J	CDR3
TRBV30	.	TRBJ2-5	CAWSRQGRETQYF
TRBV20-1	few	TRBJ2-7	CSARDGGQVGYEQYF
TRBV7-2	.	TRBJ2-4	CASSLVRSPIQYF
TRBV4-3	.	.	CASSRQLVPSSYNEQYF
TRBV6-5	.	TRBJ2-5	CASSDLFRAETQYF
TRBV29-1	.	TRBJ2-1	CSYRALSYNEQFF
TRBV15	.	TRBJ2-5	CATSRDRDWTETQYF
TRBV7-2	.	TRBJ2-7	CASSLDGQLSEQYF
TRBV7-3	.	TRBJ2-7	CASSLYSGSYEQNF
TRBV7-9	many	TRBJ1-2	CASSYGNRDFYGYTF
TRBV7-2	few	TRBJ2-2	CASRPTSGRWELFF
TRBV6-5	.	TRBJ2-7	CASSYPNWRDSYEQYF
TRBV4-3	.	TRBJ2-5	CASSQDPTSGTQETQYF
TRBV2	.	TRBJ2-5	CASLRIQETQYF
TRBV20-1	.	TRBJ2-1	CSAEGAGTTGQSSYNEQFF
TRBV6-2/TRBV6-3	.	TRBJ2-3	CASSQQPATGAPTDTQYF
TRBV12-3/TRBV12-4	.	TRBJ1-2	CASTDLGAQRGYTF
TRBV20-1	.	TRBJ2-3	CSATWERGANTDTQYF
TRBV5-1	.	TRBJ2-3	CASSFTGTGGADTQYF
TRBV28	few	TRBJ2-1	CASSSLGGGLLLGQFF
TRBV20-1	few	TRBJ2-3	CSALDTSTDTQYF
TRBV4-2	.	TRBJ1-2	CASSQEGPGDYGYTF
TRBV7-6	.	TRBJ2-2	CASSFRRGGNSGELFF
TRBV4-3	many	TRBJ2-7	CASSPTVSYEQYF
TRBV20-1	.	TRBJ2-1	CSAPRTSGRHNEQFF
TRBV5-1	once	TRBJ2-2	CASSLGLGFLAGASTGELFF
TRBV20-1	.	TRBJ2-1	CSARDVVGAGGYYNEQFF
TRBV4-2	.	TRBJ1-4	CASSPGARVEKLFF
TRBV21-1	few	.	CASSKNVSGQGGETQYF
TRBV20-1	.	.	CSALLYNEQYF
TRBV7-9	few	TRBJ2-5	CASSPGGWGETQYF
TRBV10-3	.	TRBJ1-2	CAIQAEGGGWGYTF
TRBV6-4	.	TRBJ1-2	CASSQLDYGYTF
TRBV20-1	.	TRBJ1-3	CSARKTGTGNTIYF
TRBV28	.	TRBJ2-7	CASSTQAYEQYF
TRBV25-1	.	TRBJ2-5	CASSPRTSTTGQETQYF
TRBV4-3	.	.	CASSQVSGRNYEQYF
TRBV12-3/TRBV12-4	.	TRBJ1-2	CASSRLRQSDGYTF
TRBV6-2/TRBV6-3	.	TRBJ2-2	CASRYGDVDTGELFF
TRBV20-1	few	TRBJ1-2	CSASDARGGYTF
TRBV12-5	.	TRBJ1-2	CASGPGGTSYGYTF
TRBV10-3	.	TRBJ2-3	CAIKRGLGGPSPNLLHTDTQYF
TRBV6-1	few	.	CASSEPTTSRLYEQYF
TRBV7-2	.	TRBJ2-1	CASSLGFRADEQFF
TRBV15	.	TRBJ2-3	CATSSGVSASLDIRYF